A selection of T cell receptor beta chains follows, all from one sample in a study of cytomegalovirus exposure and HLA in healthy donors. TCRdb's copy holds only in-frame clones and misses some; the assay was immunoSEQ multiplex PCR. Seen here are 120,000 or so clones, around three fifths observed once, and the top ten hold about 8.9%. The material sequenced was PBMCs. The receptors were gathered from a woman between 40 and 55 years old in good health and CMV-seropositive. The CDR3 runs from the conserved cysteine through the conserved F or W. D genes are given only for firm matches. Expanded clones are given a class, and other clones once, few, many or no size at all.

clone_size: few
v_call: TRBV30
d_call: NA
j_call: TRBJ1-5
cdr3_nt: TGTGCCTGGAGTTTGGGAGTTGATCAGCCCCAGCATTTT
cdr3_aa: CAWSLGVDQPQHF

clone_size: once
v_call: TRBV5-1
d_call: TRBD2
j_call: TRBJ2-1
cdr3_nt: TGCGCCAGCAGCCTGGTAGCGGGAGATTACAATGAGCAGTTCTTC
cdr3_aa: CASSLVAGDYNEQFF

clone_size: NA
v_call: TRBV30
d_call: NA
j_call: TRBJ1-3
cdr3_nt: TGTGCCTGGGAACAAGCGGGCACCATATATTTT
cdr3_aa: CAWEQAGTIYF

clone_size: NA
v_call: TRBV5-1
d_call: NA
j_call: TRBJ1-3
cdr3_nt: TGCGCCAGCAGCTTGGCTTCATCGGTAACTGGAAACACCATATATTTT
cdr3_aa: CASSLASSVTGNTIYF

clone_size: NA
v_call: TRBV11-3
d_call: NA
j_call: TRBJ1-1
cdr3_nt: TGTGCCAGCAGCTTAACAGTGAACACTGAAGCTTTCTTT
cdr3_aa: CASSLTVNTEAFF

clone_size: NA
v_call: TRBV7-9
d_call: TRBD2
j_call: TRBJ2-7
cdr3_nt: TGTGCCACCCAAGGGGAGGGCCAGAGCTCCTACGAGCAGTACTTC
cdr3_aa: CATQGEGQSSYEQYF

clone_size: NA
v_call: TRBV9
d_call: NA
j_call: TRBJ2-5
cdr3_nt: TGTGCCAGCAGCGTAGGGGGGGATCTCCCAGAGACCCAGTACTTC
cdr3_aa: CASSVGGDLPETQYF

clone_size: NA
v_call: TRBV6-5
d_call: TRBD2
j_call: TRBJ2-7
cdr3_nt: TGTGCCAGCAGCCGCTGGACTAGCGTTCCCTACGAGCAGTACTTC
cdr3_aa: CASSRWTSVPYEQYF

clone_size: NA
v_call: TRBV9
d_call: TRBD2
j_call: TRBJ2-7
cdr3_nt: TGTGCCAGCAGCGTAGAGGGGGGGACTAGCGGGAGGACGCAGTACTTC
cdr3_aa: CASSVEGGTSGRTQYF

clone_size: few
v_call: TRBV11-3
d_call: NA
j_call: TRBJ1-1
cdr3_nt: TGTGCCAGCAGCTTACACATGAACACTGAAGCTTTCTTT
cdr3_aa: CASSLHMNTEAFF

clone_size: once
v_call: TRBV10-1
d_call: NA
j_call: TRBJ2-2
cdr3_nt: TGCGCCAGCAGTGGACAGTGGTCCGGGGAGCTGTTTTTT
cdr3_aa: CASSGQWSGELFF

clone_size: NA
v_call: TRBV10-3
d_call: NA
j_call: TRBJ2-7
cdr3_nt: TGTGCCATCAGTGAGGAGGTTCGTACCTACGAGCAGTACTTC
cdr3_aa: CAISEEVRTYEQYF

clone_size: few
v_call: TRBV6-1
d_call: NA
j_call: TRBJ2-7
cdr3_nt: TGTGCCAGTGGCTCGGGCTCCTACGAGCAGTACTTC
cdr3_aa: CASGSGSYEQYF

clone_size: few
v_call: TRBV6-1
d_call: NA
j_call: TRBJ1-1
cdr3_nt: TGTGCCAGCAGTGAAGCGTGGGCTCTGGAAGCTTTCTTT
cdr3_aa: CASSEAWALEAFF

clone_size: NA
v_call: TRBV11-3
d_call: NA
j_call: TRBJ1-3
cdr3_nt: TGTGCCAGCAGCCCGCGGACAGCTGGAAACACCATATATTTT
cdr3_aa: CASSPRTAGNTIYF

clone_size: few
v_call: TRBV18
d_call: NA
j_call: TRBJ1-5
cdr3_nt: TGTGCCAGCTCACCACCAGGCAGGGTAGAGGATCAGCCCCAGCATTTT
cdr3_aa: CASSPPGRVEDQPQHF

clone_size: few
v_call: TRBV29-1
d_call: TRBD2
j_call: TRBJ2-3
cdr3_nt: TGCAGCGTTGAAGACCGCAAGGGGAGGATAGCGGGGGATTCCATCACAGATACGCAGTATTTT
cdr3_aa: CSVEDRKGRIAGDSITDTQYF

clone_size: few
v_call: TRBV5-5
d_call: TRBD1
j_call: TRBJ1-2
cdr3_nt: TGTGCCAGCAGCCAGACAGGGTCCCCCCTCTATGGCTACACCTTC
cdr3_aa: CASSQTGSPLYGYTF

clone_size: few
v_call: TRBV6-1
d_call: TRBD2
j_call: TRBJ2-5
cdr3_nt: TGTGCCAGCAGTCGGACTAGCGGGAGTGGGGAGACCCAGTACTTC
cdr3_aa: CASSRTSGSGETQYF

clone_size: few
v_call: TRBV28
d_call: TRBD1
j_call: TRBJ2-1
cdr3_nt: TGTGCCAGCAGAGGGACAGGGGACAATGAGCAGTTCTTC
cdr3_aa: CASRGTGDNEQFF

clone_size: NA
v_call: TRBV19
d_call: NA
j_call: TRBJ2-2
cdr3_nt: TGTGCCAGTAGTATGGCAGGGGGGACCGGGGAGCTGTTTTTT
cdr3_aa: CASSMAGGTGELFF

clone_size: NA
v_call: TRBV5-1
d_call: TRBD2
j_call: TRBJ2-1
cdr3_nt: TGCGCCAGCAGCGCCCTAGCGGGGGGCCTTTCCTCCTACAATGAGCAGTTCTTC
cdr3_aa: CASSALAGGLSSYNEQFF

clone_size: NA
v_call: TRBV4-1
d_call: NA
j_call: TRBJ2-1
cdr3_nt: TGCGCCAGCAGCCAAGCCGCGGGGGCCTCCTACAATGAGCAGTTCTTC
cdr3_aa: CASSQAAGASYNEQFF

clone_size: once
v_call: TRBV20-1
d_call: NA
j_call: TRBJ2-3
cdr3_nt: TGCAGTGCACGGAGTATCAATACGCAGTATTTT
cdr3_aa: CSARSINTQYF

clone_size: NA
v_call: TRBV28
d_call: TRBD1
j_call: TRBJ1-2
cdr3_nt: TGTGCCAGCAGTTCCCTTTCCAGACAGGGTCATGACACCTTC
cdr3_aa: CASSSLSRQGHDTF

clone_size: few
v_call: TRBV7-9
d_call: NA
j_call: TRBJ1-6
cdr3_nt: TGTGCCAGCAGCCCTAGGCCCGACGGTAATAATTCACCCCTCCACTTT
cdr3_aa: CASSPRPDGNNSPLHF

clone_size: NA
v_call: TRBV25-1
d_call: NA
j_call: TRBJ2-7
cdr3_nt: TGTGCCAGCAGTGAATCCGGGACACCTATCTACGAGCAGTACTTC
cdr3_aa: CASSESGTPIYEQYF